These 16 T cell receptor beta chains originate from one sample sequenced in a study of graft-versus-host responses after intestinal transplantation. Assay used: immunoSEQ multiplex PCR; TCRdb lists only in-frame clones, some missing. Of over 100,000 clones listed, 90% to 95% were seen once; the top ten hold 0.095% to 0.15%. No antigen has been assigned to these receptors. The material was unstimulated CD4+ T cells sorted from spleen or lymph node cells, obtained before intestinal transplant. The receptors here all came from a human donor who received an intestinal transplant.

The genes are TRBV25-1 and TRBJ1-5; maybe TRBD1 (6 bases). The CDR3 has 14 amino acids. Germline lookup yields CDR1 MGHDK and CDR2 SYGVNS. Trimming removed 6 bases at V and 3 bases at J, with 12 bases between. The CDR3 region is CASSPQGSNQPQHF. The CDR3 DNA sequence: TGTGCCAGCAGCCCACAGGGTTCCAATCAGCCCCAGCATTTT.

This chain uses TRBV4-1 with TRBJ2-1; the match to TRBD1 covers 9 bases. The germline V gene has CDR1 MGHRA and CDR2 YSYEKL. There are 16 residues in the CDR3. V gave up 1 base and J gave up 4 bases; unmatched junction bases: 5. For the CDR3, the DNA is TGCGCCAGCAGCCAAGCCGGGACAGGGACTTACAATGAGCAGTTCTTC. Its protein product is CASSQAGTGTYNEQFF.

The chain employs TRBV5-1 and TRBJ1-2, with 7 bases identical to TRBD1. This CDR3 has 14 residues. The V gene end was trimmed by 4 bases and the J gene end by 1 base; junction bases not matched to a gene: 4. Germline V gene sequence: CDR1 SGHRS, CDR2 YFSETQ. Here the CDR3 reads CASSKGDSNYGYTF. The CDR3 nucleotides read TGCGCCAGCAGCAAAGGGGACAGTAACTATGGCTACACCTTC.

This clone was counted a single time. V gene TRBV5-1 combines with J gene TRBJ2-3; D not certain. Germline lookup yields CDR1 SGHRS and CDR2 YFSETQ. V was shortened by 4 bases and J by 4 bases, with 13 bases between the two germline ends. The CDR3 is 14 amino acids. The chain's CDR3 is CASSRDKRADTQYF. The DNA of the CDR3 is TGCGCCAGCAGCCGAGACAAGAGAGCAGATACGCAGTATTTT.

This rearrangement joins TRBV27 to TRBJ1-5; the D gene is possibly TRBD1 (6 bases). CDR1 and CDR2 (germline): MNHEY, SMNVEV (reference sequence). The germline V and J ends were trimmed by 6 bases and 0 bases, with 12 bases remaining between them. The CDR3 totals 15 residues. The CDR3 sequence: CASRRDNYSNQPQHF. The CDR3 DNA follows: TGTGCCAGCAGGCGGGACAACTATAGCAATCAGCCCCAGCATTTT.

The chain uses TRBV5-1 and TRBJ2-2; 10 positions match TRBD2. Germline V gene data show CDR1 as SGHRS and CDR2 as YFSETQ. CDR3 length equals 14 residues. With V trimmed by 3 bases and J by 7 bases, 3 bases remained unmatched. CDR3 sequence reads: CASSSGLADGELFF. Written as DNA, the CDR3 is TGCGCCAGCAGCTCCGGACTAGCGGACGGGGAGCTGTTTTTT.

This clone appeared once. V and J are TRBV14 and TRBJ2-5; D is unresolved. V gave up 1 base and J gave up 3 bases, with 3 bases separating them. Germline lookup yields CDR1 SGHDN and CDR2 FVKESK. CDR3 length: 12 amino acids. CDR3 DNA sequence: TGTGCCAGCAGCCAAGTAGAAGAGACCCAGTACTTC. Protein: CASSQVEETQYF. The variable domain in full, with the rest retrieved from reference TRBV14 and TRBJ2-5, is EAGVTQFPSHSVIEKGQTVTLRCDPISGHDNLYWYRRVMGKEIKFLLHFVKESKQDESGMPNNRFLAERTGGTYSTLKVQPAELEDSGVYFCASSQVEETQYFGPGTRLLVL.

This rearrangement joins TRBV27 to TRBJ1-4, with D unclear. This CDR3 comprises 11 residues. The V end lost 4 bases, the J end lost 11 bases, and 8 bases lay between the germline ends. The germline CDR1 and CDR2 sequences are MNHEY and SMNVEV (reference sequence). CDR3: CASSSTVKLFF. CDR3 sequence (DNA): TGTGCCAGCAGTTCGACCGTGAAACTGTTTTTT.

The chain has TRBV15 and TRBJ1-1, with D perhaps matching TRBD1 (6 bases). This CDR3 has 18 amino acids. Trimming took 1 base from V and 6 from J, leaving 24 bases between them. Germline V CDR1 and CDR2: LNHNV, YYDKDF (reference sequence). The CDR3 DNA follows: TGTGCCACCAGCAGAGGGACAGTGGATTGGGGAGAGGAGGCTGAAGCTTTCTTT. As protein: CATSRGTVDWGEEAEAFF.

The chain couples TRBV11-1 to TRBJ2-7, with 9 bases lining up with TRBD1. The germline gives CDR1 SGHAT, CDR2 FQDESV (reference sequence). J lost 3 bases, V lost 1 base, and 7 bases had no gene match. CDR3 length equals 16 residues. The CDR3 reads CASSLDVGQGNYEQYF. The CDR3 nucleotides read TGTGCCAGCAGCTTAGATGTGGGACAGGGCAACTACGAGCAGTACTTC. Full variable domain (missing parts from reference TRBV11-1 and TRBJ2-7): EAEVAQSPRYKITEKSQAVAFWCDPISGHATLYWYRQILGQGPELLVQFQDESVVDDSQLPKDRFSAERLKGVDSTLKIQPAELGDSAMYLCASSLDVGQGNYEQYFGPGTRLTVT.

This sequence joins TRBV9 and TRBJ2-1; tentative D call: TRBD2 (6 bases). This CDR3 is built from 16 residues. Trimming stripped 0 bases from V and 9 bases from J, with 19 bases between. Germline V CDR1 and CDR2: SGDLS, YYNGEE. The CDR3 region has the DNA TGTGCCAGCAGCGTAGATTGGGAGAGACTAGTTAGTGAGCAGTTCTTC. Translating gives CASSVDWERLVSEQFF.

The J gene is TRBJ1-5, the V gene TRBV7-2, with 7 bases fitting TRBD1. The CDR3 spans 16 residues. Germline CDR1 reads SGHTA; CDR2 reads FQGNSA. V was clipped by 7 bases and J by 6 bases; unmatched bases: 15. The CDR3 DNA reads TGTGCCAGCACCTCGATTAGTGTCAGGGGGACTCAGCCCCAGCATTTT. Amino acids: CASTSISVRGTQPQHF.

This sequence joins TRBV5-5 and TRBJ2-3, with TRBD2 identical over 9 bases. CDR3 length: 15 amino acids. V gave up 0 bases and J gave up 5 bases; unmatched junction bases: 4. Germline CDR1 is SGHKS and CDR2 is YYEKEE (reference sequence). CDR3 in amino acids: CASSLVAGAGDTQYF. DNA of the CDR3: TGTGCCAGCAGCTTGGTAGCGGGAGCTGGAGATACGCAGTATTTT.

The rearrangement joins TRBV9 to TRBJ1-2; a weak D match, TRBD1 (6 bases). V shed 3 bases and J shed 3 bases, with 9 bases lying between them. CDR3 length: 13 amino acids. Germline assignment: CDR1 SGDLS and CDR2 YYNGEE. The CDR3 region is CASSGTGHYGYTF. Written as DNA, the CDR3 is TGTGCCAGCAGCGGCACAGGGCACTATGGCTACACCTTC. The whole variable domain, remainder taken from reference TRBV9 and TRBJ1-2, is DSGVTQTPKHLITATGQRVTLRCSPRSGDLSVYWYQQSLDQGLQFLIQYYNGEERAKGNILERFSAQQFPDLHSELNLSSLELGDSALYFCASSGTGHYGYTFGSGTRLTVV.

The rearrangement links TRBV18 to TRBJ2-4, with D unclear. The CDR3 totals 16 residues. V gave up 2 bases and J gave up 2 bases, with 13 bases separating them. CDR1 is KGHSH, CDR2 LQKENI, per germline. In nucleotides, the CDR3 is TGTGCCAGCTCACCATCGCCCGTAGAGTCCAAAAACATTCAGTACTTC. Encoded protein: CASSPSPVESKNIQYF.

This clone appeared a few times. The V gene is TRBV7-9, the J gene TRBJ2-7, with D possibly being TRBD1 (5 bases). The ends were cut back, 4 bases at V and 1 base at J, with 14 bases in the middle. The CDR3 has 15 amino acids. Germline values: CDR1 SEHNR, CDR2 FQNEAQ (reference sequence). The CDR3: CASSWAQGASYEQYF. As DNA, the CDR3 is TGTGCCAGCAGCTGGGCTCAGGGTGCTTCCTACGAGCAGTACTTC.